This T cell receptor beta chain is drawn from a study of blood T cell repertoires in COVID-19. In the study overall: Acute and convalescent COVID-19 specimens originated in the United States, Italy and Spain. The analysed material was cDNA or gDNA that came from T cells, B-cell-depleted T cells, or PBMCs.

Germline lookup yields CDR1 ENHRY and CDR2 SYGVKD. The V and J ends lost 6 bases and 7 bases, in that order; junction bases with no gene match: 7. This CDR3 region has 15 residues. Authors' methods: Estimates of nucleated cell counts were drawn from the amplification of reference gene primers. Libraries were prepared by immunoSEQ multiplex PCR; TCRdb keeps only in-frame clonotypes and omits some of them. V and J calls and clone size are given by that table; D and trimming were obtained from the DNA. The sample consists of 270,000 or so clones, 89% of them appearing once. The specimen sequenced was peripheral blood. The chain recombines TRBV10-3 with TRBJ1-6, with 9 bases lining up with TRBD1. The receptor's source is a woman in her forties who had recovered from COVID-19. The CDR3 loop reads CAISFSGQGNSPLHF. In nucleotides, the CDR3 is TGTGCCATCAGCTTTTCGGGACAGGGCAATTCACCCCTCCACTTT.